This T cell receptor (beta chain) was sequenced during a study of cytomegalovirus exposure and HLA in healthy donors. In the study overall: Unique TCR beta sequences numbering some 110 million came from about 180 million T cells in an earlier analysis.

CDR1 is SNHLY and CDR2 is FYNNEI in the germline V gene. Trimming pared 2 bases from V and 7 bases from J, leaving 15 bases between. The CDR3 sequence is 14 residues long. There are a few counts of this clone. In the PCR, 60 Vbeta and 13 Jbeta primers were used. Profiling relied on immunoSEQ multiplex PCR, and the TCRdb table lists in-frame clones only, not all of them. The sample lists 110,000 or so clones, roughly 67% occurring once. Sequenced: PBMCs. V usage is TRBV2 and J usage is TRBJ2-7, with TRBD2 as a possible D gene (6 bases). The TCR originated in a man aged 18 to 29 in good health and CMV-seropositive. The chain's CDR3 is CASSEFGDRGEQYF. The CDR3 bases are TGTGCCAGCAGTGAATTTGGGGATCGGGGGGAGCAGTACTTC.